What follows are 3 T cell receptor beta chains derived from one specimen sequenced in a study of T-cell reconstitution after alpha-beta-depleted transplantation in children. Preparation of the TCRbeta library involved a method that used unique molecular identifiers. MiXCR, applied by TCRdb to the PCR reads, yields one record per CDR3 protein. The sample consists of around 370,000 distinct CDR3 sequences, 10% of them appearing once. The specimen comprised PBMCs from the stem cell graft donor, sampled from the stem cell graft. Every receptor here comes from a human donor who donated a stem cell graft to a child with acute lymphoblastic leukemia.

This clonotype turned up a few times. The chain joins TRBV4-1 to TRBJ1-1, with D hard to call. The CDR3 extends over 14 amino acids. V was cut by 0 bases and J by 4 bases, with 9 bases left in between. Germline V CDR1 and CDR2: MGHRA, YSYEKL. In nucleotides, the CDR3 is TGCGCCAGCAGCCAAGATCTAAGTGGCACTGAAGCTTTCTTT. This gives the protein CASSQDLSGTEAFF.

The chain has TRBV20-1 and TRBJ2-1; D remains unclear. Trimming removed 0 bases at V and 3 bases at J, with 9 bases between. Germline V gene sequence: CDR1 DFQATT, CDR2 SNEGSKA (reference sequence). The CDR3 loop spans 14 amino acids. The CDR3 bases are TGCAGTGCTAGAGATTTGGCTAGCTACAATGAGCAGTTCTTC. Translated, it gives CSARDLASYNEQFF.

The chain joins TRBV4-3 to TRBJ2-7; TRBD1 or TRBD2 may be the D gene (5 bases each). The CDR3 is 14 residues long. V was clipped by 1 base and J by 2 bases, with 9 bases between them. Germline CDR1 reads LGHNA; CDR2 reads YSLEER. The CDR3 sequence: CASSQGTGPYEQYF. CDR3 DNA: TGCGCCAGCAGCCAAGGGACGGGGCCCTACGAGCAGTACTTC.